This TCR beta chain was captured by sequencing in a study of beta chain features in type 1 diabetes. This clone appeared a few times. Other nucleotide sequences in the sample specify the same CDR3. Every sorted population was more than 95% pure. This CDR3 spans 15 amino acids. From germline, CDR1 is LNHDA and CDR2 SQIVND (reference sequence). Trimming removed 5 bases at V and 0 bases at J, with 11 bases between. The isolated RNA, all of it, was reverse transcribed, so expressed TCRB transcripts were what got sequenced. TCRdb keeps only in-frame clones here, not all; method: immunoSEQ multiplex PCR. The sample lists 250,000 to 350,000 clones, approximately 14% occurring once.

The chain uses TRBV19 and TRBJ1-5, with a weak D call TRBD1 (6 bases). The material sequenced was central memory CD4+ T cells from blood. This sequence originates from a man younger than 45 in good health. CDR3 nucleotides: TGTGCCAGTAGTCCTGGACAGCTTAGCAATCAGCCCCAGCATTTT. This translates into CASSPGQLSNQPQHF.